This T cell receptor beta chain was documented in a study of identical twins. TCRdb itself ran the 5' RACE reads through MiXCR, one entry per CDR3 protein. This repertoire shows some 570,000 distinct CDR3 sequences, around 20% found once; its top ten account for around 0.47%. Findings and limits, study-wide: In beta out-of-frame sequences, the excess sharing between twins was weaker.

J was trimmed by 10 bases and V by 5 bases; bases with no gene match: 7. This CDR3 has 14 amino acids. Germline loops: CDR1 LNHNV, CDR2 YYDKDF (reference sequence). As regards this clonotype: Its antigen remains unknown.

These sequences were also reported in another study, on yellow fever vaccine responses in identical twins.

The material sequenced was CD4+ T cells sorted from blood. The sequence was collected from a young woman in good health. The chain uses TRBV15 and TRBJ2-1; 11 positions agree with TRBD1. CDR3: CATSVGTGGMEQFF. Written as DNA, the CDR3 is TGTGCCACCAGCGTCGGGACAGGGGGAATGGAGCAGTTCTTC.